This TCR beta chain comes out of a study of T-cell memory formation after mild COVID-19. This clonotype came up a few times. TCRdb reprocessed the 5' RACE reads via MiXCR and lists one record per CDR3 protein. The repertoire holds approximately 54,000 distinct CDR3 sequences, with roughly 12% as singletons. This CDR3 is built from 15 residues. The V end was cut by 0 bases, the J end by 3 bases, with 11 bases between. Germline V gives CDR1 MGHRA, CDR2 YSYEKL. The J gene is TRBJ1-2, the V gene TRBV4-1; D possibly corresponds to TRBD1 (6 bases). The sample consisted of PBMCs or a T cell subset sorted from them (not recorded which). This clonotype originated in a man aged 18 to 35 who had mild COVID-19 (a few samples of this study predate the infection). Cell type and time point are not known. The CDR3 nucleotides read TGCGCCAGCAGCCAAGATCGGGGGGCTGACTATGGCTACACCTTC. Protein sequence: CASSQDRGADYGYTF.